This is a list of T cell receptor beta chains from one sample in a study of cytomegalovirus exposure and HLA in healthy donors. Generated by immunoSEQ multiplex PCR, the TCRdb table keeps only in-frame clones and is missing some. The profile shows some 140,000 clones, roughly four fifths of them singletons. Specimen: PBMCs. The receptor source for this set is a man aged 25 to 45 in good health and CMV-seronegative. CDR3s include the opening cysteine and the closing phenylalanine or tryptophan. Fields, in order: clone size, J gene, V gene, D gene, CDR3 protein, CDR3 DNA. D genes are given only for firm matches. A row's size may be missing; if present it is once, few, many or a size class.

>.|TRBJ2-1|TRBV7-8|.
CASSKSGSYNEQFF
TGTGCCAGCAGCAAAAGCGGGTCCTACAATGAGCAGTTCTTC
>.|TRBJ2-7|TRBV6-6|TRBD2
CASSLAGWDYYEQYF
TGTGCCAGCAGCTTAGCGGGTTGGGATTACTACGAGCAGTACTTC
>.|TRBJ1-2|TRBV10-3|TRBD1
CAISETGQNPLEGYTF
TGTGCCATCAGTGAGACGGGACAGAACCCTCTGGAGGGCTACACCTTC
>.|TRBJ2-3|TRBV28|.
CASSVWMSRRTDTQYF
TGTGCCAGCAGTGTCTGGATGTCGCGGCGCACAGATACGCAGTATTTT
>.|TRBJ2-1|TRBV19|.
CASSIVGLEQFF
TGTGCCAGTAGTATAGTCGGACTTGAGCAGTTCTTC
>.|TRBJ2-1|TRBV30|TRBD2
CAWSSASGSHEQFF
TGTGCCTGGTCTTCGGCTAGCGGGAGCCATGAGCAGTTCTTC
>once|TRBJ1-2|TRBV27|.
CASSLGRDYGYTF
TGTGCCAGCAGTTTGGGCAGGGACTATGGCTACACCTTC
>.|TRBJ2-2|TRBV6-1|.
CASSEWNSGGTGELFF
TGTGCCAGCAGTGAATGGAACAGCGGAGGAACCGGGGAGCTGTTTTTT
>.|TRBJ1-3|TRBV6-6|TRBD1
CASSYRTGQGNTIYF
TGTGCCAGCAGTTACAGGACAGGGCAAGGAAACACCATATATTTT
>.|TRBJ2-5|TRBV19|TRBD2
CASSLAGRETQYF
TGTGCCAGTAGTCTAGCGGGTCGGGAGACCCAGTACTTC
>.|TRBJ2-1|TRBV11-2|TRBD2
CASSPRLAGEVNEQFF
TGTGCCAGCAGCCCCCGACTAGCGGGAGAGGTGAATGAGCAGTTCTTC
>.|TRBJ2-1|TRBV10-3|TRBD2
CAISERGTSGTSSYNEQFF
TGTGCCATCAGTGAAAGAGGGACTAGCGGTACAAGCTCCTACAATGAGCAGTTCTTC
>.|TRBJ1-2|TRBV15|TRBD1
CATSSGRGLNYGYTF
TGTGCCACCAGCTCCGGAAGGGGGCTTAACTATGGCTACACCTTC
>.|TRBJ2-2|TRBV9|TRBD2
CASSVDPGTSGIGTGELFF
TGTGCCAGCAGCGTAGACCCTGGGACTAGCGGGATTGGGACCGGGGAGCTGTTTTTT
>.|TRBJ1-1|TRBV2|TRBD1
CASSEQGAQTEAFF
TGTGCCAGCAGCGAACAGGGGGCGCAGACTGAAGCTTTCTTT
>.|TRBJ1-2|TRBV6-5|TRBD1
CASSLGQGDSGYTF
TGTGCCAGCAGCCTGGGACAGGGGGACTCTGGCTACACCTTC
>.|TRBJ2-3|TRBV6-5|.
CASSGQGEPPDTQYF
TGTGCCAGCAGTGGGCAGGGTGAGCCCCCAGATACGCAGTATTTT
>once|TRBJ2-2|TRBV7-3|TRBD2
CASSLGALAGGGELFF
TGTGCCAGCAGCTTAGGGGCGCTAGCGGGAGGCGGGGAGCTGTTTTTT
>.|TRBJ2-7|TRBV5-1|.
CASSLRQSGYEQYF
TGCGCCAGCAGCCTGCGACAGTCTGGGTACGAGCAGTACTTC
>.|TRBJ2-3|TRBV7-8|TRBD1
CASSLVWDRETALGDTQYF
TGTGCCAGCAGCTTAGTGTGGGACAGGGAAACCGCCTTGGGTGATACGCAGTATTTT
>.|TRBJ1-1|TRBV10-3|TRBD1
CAISRLQGDTEAFF
TGTGCCATCAGTCGTCTTCAGGGGGACACTGAAGCTTTCTTT
>few|TRBJ1-1|TRBV20-1|.
CSASLGAGAFF
TGCAGTGCTAGCTTAGGGGCAGGAGCTTTCTTT
>few|TRBJ2-1|TRBV11-1|.
CASSEHRGGPYNEQFF
TGTGCCAGCAGCGAACACCGCGGAGGTCCCTACAATGAGCAGTTCTTC
>.|TRBJ2-1|TRBV5-1|TRBD1
CASSADRASYNEQFF
TGCGCCAGCAGCGCGGACAGGGCGTCCTACAATGAGCAGTTCTTC
>.|TRBJ1-5|TRBV19|.
CASSILFGVHAPQPQHF
TGTGCCAGTAGTATTCTCTTCGGAGTTCACGCACCCCAGCCCCAGCATTTT
>.|TRBJ2-7|TRBV4-1|.
CASSQDGDGYYEQYF
TGCGCCAGCAGCCAAGACGGGGATGGGTACTACGAGCAGTACTTC
>.|TRBJ2-4|TRBV21-1|.
CASSTTPCRAKNIQYF
TGTGCCAGCAGCACGACACCTTGTCGGGCCAAAAACATTCAGTACTTC
>.|TRBJ1-5|TRBV2|TRBD1
CASSPTGGNQPQHF
TGTGCCAGCAGTCCGACAGGGGGTAATCAGCCCCAGCATTTT
>few|TRBJ1-1|TRBV5-4|.
CASSSGHTNTEAFF
TGTGCCAGCAGCTCGGGACACACGAACACTGAAGCTTTCTTT
>.|TRBJ2-7|TRBV28|TRBD1
CASTRQGSYEQYF
TGTGCCAGCACGCGACAGGGCTCCTACGAGCAGTACTTC
>.|TRBJ1-1|TRBV4-2|.
CASSQGSPRAFF
TGTGCCAGCAGCCAAGGGTCGCCGAGAGCTTTCTTT
>.|TRBJ2-1|TRBV5-1|TRBD2
CASSLDAGVADEQFF
TGCGCCAGCAGCTTGGATGCGGGAGTGGCGGATGAGCAGTTCTTC
>few|TRBJ2-3|TRBV9|TRBD2
CASSAGTSVGTDTQYF
TGTGCCAGCAGCGCCGGGACTAGCGTGGGCACAGATACGCAGTATTTT
>few|TRBJ1-5|TRBV11-2|.
CASSLASGQPQHF
TGTGCCAGCAGCTTAGCCTCGGGTCAGCCCCAGCATTTT
>.|TRBJ2-2|TRBV7-9|.
CATSTSWGPPGELFF
TGTGCCACCAGTACCTCTTGGGGGCCACCCGGGGAGCTGTTTTTT
>once|TRBJ2-2|TRBV29-1|.
CSVEVISASAGELFF
TGCAGCGTTGAAGTAATAAGCGCAAGCGCCGGGGAGCTGTTTTTT
>few|TRBJ1-1|TRBV28|.
CASSARAASLGNTEAFF
TGTGCCAGCAGCGCGCGAGCGGCCTCATTGGGAAACACTGAAGCTTTCTTT
>.|TRBJ1-1|TRBV30|TRBD1
CAWSGYRGGTEAFF
TGTGCCTGGAGTGGCTACAGGGGGGGGACTGAAGCTTTCTTT
>.|TRBJ2-5|TRBV27|TRBD1
CASSLGTGETQYF
TGTGCCAGCAGTTTAGGGACAGGAGAGACCCAGTACTTC
>.|TRBJ2-7|TRBV5-5|TRBD2
CASSLEGSLGLVNYEQYF
TGTGCCAGCAGCTTGGAAGGGAGTCTGGGACTAGTCAACTACGAGCAGTACTTC
>few|TRBJ1-2|TRBV28|TRBD1
CASSSGQSWDGYTF
TGTGCCAGCAGTTCGGGACAGTCTTGGGATGGCTACACCTTC
>.|TRBJ2-7|TRBV12-2|.
CASRSRGTSGGSTAYEQYF
TGTGCAAGTCGCTCCCGAGGTACGTCTGGCGGGAGTACTGCCTACGAGCAGTACTTC
>.|TRBJ2-1|TRBV6-1|TRBD2
CASRRDYPEQFF
TGTGCCAGCAGAAGGGACTACCCAGAGCAGTTCTTC
>.|TRBJ1-5|TRBV2|.
CASSEVRVSNQPQHF
TGTGCCAGCAGTGAAGTGAGGGTTAGCAATCAGCCCCAGCATTTT